The text below deals with one T cell receptor (beta chain). Its target is not known. One entry per CDR3 protein, called by TCRdb with MiXCR from the reads. The sample includes roughly 350,000 distinct CDR3 sequences, about 34% seen only once; the top ten take approximately 12%. This entry is derived from a study of T cell repertoires in cytomegalovirus infection. Study-level points and caveats: Across the ex vivo response, the dominant clonotypes were HLA-C-restricted CMV-specific TCR beta clonotypes. The study identified carriers of CMV plus the relevant HLA from cumulative public TCR beta family frequency.

This CDR3 contains 16 residues. The germline V gene has CDR1 SGHTA and CDR2 FQGNSA. V was trimmed by 1 base and J by 1 base, leaving 13 bases between them. The rearrangement joins TRBV7-2 to TRBJ1-1; D is unclear. The sequence was obtained from a human donor in good health (CMV status not recorded). Some clones in this sample may be carry-over from other donors' samples. This specimen consisted of cultured PBMCs, obtained from culture after CMV antigen stimulation. CDR3 DNA: TGTGCCAGCAGCTTAGTGGCCGGGTTGGGGAACACTGAAGCTTTCTTT. Its protein is CASSLVAGLGNTEAFF.